The 10 T cell receptor beta chains reported below all come from one sample, sequenced in a study of blood T cell repertoires in COVID-19. Here immunoSEQ multiplex PCR was the method, and the copy in TCRdb shows in-frame clones only, minus some. Of approximately 120,000 clones in the sample, around 80% were seen once. Material: peripheral blood. The receptor set was obtained from a woman of 80 years or more with active or convalescent COVID-19.

This chain connects TRBV7-3 to TRBJ2-7; 7 positions match TRBD2. CDR1 and CDR2 (germline): SGHTA, FQGTGA. V was pared by 0 bases and J by 6 bases, with 17 bases of the junction left unmatched. This CDR3 has 18 amino acids. The CDR3 here is CASSLTAGWGKAGVEQYF. CDR3 DNA sequence: TGTGCCAGCAGCTTAACGGCAGGGTGGGGCAAGGCGGGAGTCGAGCAGTACTTC. Full variable domain (outside the CDR3, taken from reference TRBV7-3 and TRBJ2-7): GAGVSQTPSNKVTEKGKYVELRCDPISGHTALYWYRQSLGQGPEFLIYFQGTGAADDSGLPNDRFFAVRPEGSVSTLKIQRTERGDSAVYLCASSLTAGWGKAGVEQYFGPGTRLTVT.

This clone has more than one count but fewer than ten. The CDR3 coding sequence is TGTGCCAGCAGCTTGGCCGGACTTTTCAATCAGCCCCAGCATTTT. It yields the protein CASSLAGLFNQPQHF. This sequence joins TRBV5-6 and TRBJ1-5; D remains unclear. Between the trimmed V and J ends, which lost 0 bases and 3 bases, there was a span of 10 bases. The CDR3 contains 15 residues. Looked up from germline, CDR1 is SGHDT and CDR2 is YYEEEE.

J is TRBJ2-1 and V is TRBV2, with D perhaps TRBD1 (5 bases). CDR3 length: 14 amino acids. Per the germline V gene, CDR1 is SNHLY and CDR2 is FYNNEI. Trimming removed 7 bases at V and 0 bases at J, with 10 bases between. The CDR3 coding sequence is TGTGCCAGCAACGGTGACAGCTCCTACAATGAGCAGTTCTTC. Its protein is CASNGDSSYNEQFF. The entire variable domain, with the rest obtained from reference TRBV2 and TRBJ2-1, is as follows: EPEVTQTPSHQVTQMGQEVILRCVPISNHLYFYWYRQILGQKVEFLVSFYNNEISEKSEIFDDQFSVERPDGSNFTLKIRSTKLEDSAMYFCASNGDSSYNEQFFGPGTRLTVL.

This clone was seen only a few times. The chain has TRBV2 and TRBJ1-4; 8 nucleotides align to TRBD1. Per the germline V gene, CDR1 is SNHLY and CDR2 is FYNNEI. This CDR3 has 15 amino acids. The trim removed 6 bases at V and 0 bases at J, leaving 3 bases unmatched. This CDR3 is CASRTGDTTNEKLFF. CDR3 nucleotide sequence: TGTGCCAGCAGGACAGGGGATACAACTAATGAAAAACTGTTTTTT.

V gene TRBV19 combines with J gene TRBJ2-3; a possible D gene is TRBD2 (5 bases). CDR3 length equals 14 residues. V gave up 5 bases and J gave up 1 base, with 10 bases separating them. Germline V gene sequence: CDR1 LNHDA, CDR2 SQIVND (reference sequence). CDR3 in amino acids: CASSSSGGTDTQYF. The CDR3 bases are TGTGCCAGTAGTTCGAGCGGAGGCACAGATACGCAGTATTTT. The complete variable domain, with remaining parts taken from reference TRBV19 and TRBJ2-3, reads DGGITQSPKYLFRKEGQNVTLSCEQNLNHDAMYWYRQDPGQGLRLIYYSQIVNDFQKGDIAEGYSVSREKKESFPLTVTSAQKNPTAFYLCASSSSGGTDTQYFGPGTRLTVL.

The chain carries TRBV11-3 and TRBJ2-5; 9 bases line up with TRBD1. This CDR3 comprises 13 residues. CDR1 is SGHNT and CDR2 is YENEEA in the germline V gene. V was clipped by 5 bases and J by 5 bases; unmatched bases: 3. The CDR3 DNA sequence: TGTGCCAGCAGCCGGACAGGGGTGGAGACCCAGTACTTC. It yields the protein CASSRTGVETQYF.

This chain joins TRBV6-2 or TRBV6-3 and TRBJ2-1, with TRBD2 matching 8 bases. V shed 4 bases and J 3 bases; nucleotides not matched to a gene: 8. CDR1 MNHEY and CDR2 SVGEGT come from the germline V gene. The CDR3 is 16 amino acids. The CDR3 loop reads CASSWGLVGLYNEQFF. In DNA, the CDR3 is TGTGCCAGCAGTTGGGGACTAGTGGGACTCTACAATGAGCAGTTCTTC.

The V gene is TRBV3-1 (or the pseudogene TRBV3-2), the J gene TRBJ2-5; weak D call: TRBD1 (7 bases). This CDR3 has 14 amino acids. V was clipped by 3 bases and J by 5 bases, with 13 bases between them. The germline CDR1 and CDR2 sequences are LGHDT and YNNKEL (reference sequence). The CDR3 nucleotides read TGTGCCAGCAGCCACACGACAGGGAGGGAGACCCAGTACTTC. Its protein is CASSHTTGRETQYF.

The V and J genes are TRBV21-1 and TRBJ1-1; the D call of TRBD1 is as the table states it, not checked on the DNA. TRBV21-1 is annotated as a pseudogene. The CDR3 contains 13 residues. CDR3 sequence (DNA): TGTGCCAGCAGCAAGCACAGGGCCACTGAAGCTTTCTTT. Residues: CASSKHRATEAFF.

The chain joins TRBV9 to TRBJ2-3, with 7 bases aligning to TRBD2. The germline V gene has CDR1 SGDLS and CDR2 YYNGEE. This CDR3 comprises 16 residues. J lost 2 bases, V lost 4 bases, and 10 bases had no gene match. The CDR3 nucleotides read TGTGCCAGCAGCCTCGCGGGTAGCGGGTACACAGATACGCAGTATTTT. Protein: CASSLAGSGYTDTQYF.